This T cell receptor (beta chain) was profiled in a study of T cells in Graves' hyperthyroidism and ophthalmopathy. Study conclusions and caveats: Among thyroid clonotypes expanded above 0.001, most also appeared in blood.

In regard to this clonotype: Its antigen is not identified.

Patients between 18 and 65 years old had hyperthyroidism, newly diagnosed and lasting under 2 months. Orbital computed tomography, thyroid ultrasound, serum thyroxine and TRAb, and clinical symptoms together informed the diagnoses. TCR beta CDR3 regions were amplified from RNA. First-round RT-PCR with HTBI primers amplified the TCR CDR3 region. TCRdb re-called the multiplex PCR reads through MiXCR, storing one row per CDR3 protein. The profile shows hundreds of thousands of distinct CDR3 sequences, about two fifths of them singletons. The clonotype was recovered from a man between 18 and 29 years old with Graves' hyperthyroidism. Input material: blood.

The CDR3 nucleotides are TGCGCCAGCAGCGTACCACAATGGGGGGAAAAACTGTTTTTT. This sequence encodes CASSVPQWGEKLFF. This chain connects TRBV5-1 to TRBJ1-4; D perhaps matches TRBD1 (5 bases). Germline V gives CDR1 SGHRS, CDR2 YFSETQ. The CDR3 extends over 14 amino acids. Deletions cut 4 bases from V and 8 bases from J, with 15 bases between.